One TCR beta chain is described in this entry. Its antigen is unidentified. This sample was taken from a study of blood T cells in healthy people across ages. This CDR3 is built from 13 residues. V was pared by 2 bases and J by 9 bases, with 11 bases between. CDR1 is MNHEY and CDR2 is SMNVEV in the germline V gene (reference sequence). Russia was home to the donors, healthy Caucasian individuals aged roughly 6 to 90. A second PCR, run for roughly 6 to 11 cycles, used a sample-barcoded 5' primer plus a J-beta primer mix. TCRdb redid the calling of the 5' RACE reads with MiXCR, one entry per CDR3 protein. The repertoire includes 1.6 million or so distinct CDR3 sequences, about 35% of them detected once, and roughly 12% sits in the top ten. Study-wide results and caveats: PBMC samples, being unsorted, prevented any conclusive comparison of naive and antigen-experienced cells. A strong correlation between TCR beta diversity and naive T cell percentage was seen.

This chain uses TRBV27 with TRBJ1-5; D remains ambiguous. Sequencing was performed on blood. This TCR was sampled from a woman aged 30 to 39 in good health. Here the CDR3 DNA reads TGTGCCAGCAGTTTAGACGGCCTCGGGCCCCAGCATTTT. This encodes CASSLDGLGPQHF.